These T cell receptor beta chains were read from a single sample in a study of blood T cell repertoires in COVID-19. Clones were sequenced by immunoSEQ multiplex PCR, and TCRdb holds only the in-frame ones, with some missing. Among around 250,000 clones listed, 80% to 90% were seen once. Sequencing was carried out using PBMCs or T cells enriched from blood (not recorded which). All receptors come from a woman in her fifties or sixties who had recovered from COVID-19. Both conserved end residues are part of each CDR3. Fields, in order: J gene, V gene, clone size, D gene, CDR3 protein, CDR3 DNA. A D gene is named only where the DNA matches it firmly. Clone size is stated in some rows and not others, as once, few, many or a class when expanded.

TRBJ2-5	TRBV27	NA	NA	CASTDNQETQYF	TGTGCCAGCACGGACAATCAAGAGACCCAGTACTTC
TRBJ2-7	TRBV28	NA	TRBD2	CASASGLPYEQYF	TGTGCCTCTGCTAGCGGGTTACCCTACGAGCAGTACTTC
TRBJ2-7	TRBV9	NA	NA	CASSVDGDNYEQYF	TGTGCCAGCAGCGTAGACGGGGACAACTACGAGCAGTACTTC
TRBJ2-7	TRBV19	NA	NA	CASSIGGGYDEQYF	TGTGCCAGTAGTATAGGTGGAGGGTACGACGAGCAGTACTTC
TRBJ2-1	TRBV28	once	TRBD2	CASSLVIVGLVNEQFF	TGTGCCAGCAGTTTAGTAATTGTGGGACTAGTAAATGAGCAGTTCTTC
TRBJ2-7	TRBV10-3	NA	TRBD2	CATGLGGGYEQYF	TGTGCCACAGGGTTGGGGGGAGGGTACGAGCAGTACTTC
TRBJ1-2	TRBV7-2	NA	TRBD1	CASSRQGTGYTF	TGTGCCAGCAGCAGACAGGGGACTGGCTACACCTTC
TRBJ1-3	TRBV3-1/TRBV3-2	NA	NA	CASSFPPGREGYTIYF	TGTGCCAGCAGCTTCCCCCCGGGCAGGGAGGGATACACCATATATTTT
TRBJ1-1	TRBV18	once	TRBD1	CASSPLQGGNTEAFF	TGTGCCAGCTCACCACTCCAGGGGGGCAACACTGAAGCTTTCTTT
TRBJ1-5	TRBV19	NA	TRBD1	CATDRVGNQPQHF	TGTGCCACCGACAGGGTGGGCAATCAGCCCCAGCATTTT
TRBJ2-7	TRBV2	NA	TRBD2	CASSSLAGAYYEQYF	TGTGCCAGCAGTTCACTAGCGGGAGCTTACTACGAGCAGTACTTC
TRBJ1-4	TRBV5-6	NA	NA	CASSRNGGGFAEKLFF	TGTGCCAGCAGCCGCAACGGAGGTGGGTTCGCTGAAAAACTGTTTTTT
TRBJ2-3	TRBV7-2	NA	NA	CASSSLGGHNTDTQYF	TGTGCCAGCAGTTCCTTGGGCGGGCACAATACAGATACGCAGTATTTT
TRBJ2-1	TRBV7-6	NA	TRBD1	CASSPARTGGRNEQFF	TGTGCCAGCAGCCCGGCCCGGACAGGGGGCCGTAATGAGCAGTTCTTC
TRBJ2-2	TRBV18	NA	NA	CASSPATSTGELFF	TGTGCCAGCTCACCCGCGACTAGCACCGGGGAGCTGTTTTTT
TRBJ2-5	TRBV3-1/TRBV3-2	NA	NA	CASSQDRGTQYF	TGTGCCAGCAGCCAAGATAGAGGGACCCAGTACTTC
TRBJ2-3	TRBV5-1	NA	TRBD2	CASSLSLAGGPRDTQYF	TGCGCCAGCAGCTTGTCACTAGCGGGAGGGCCAAGAGATACGCAGTATTTT
TRBJ2-1	TRBV28	NA	TRBD2	CASSTIAGANNEQFF	TGTGCCAGCAGTACCATAGCGGGGGCCAACAATGAGCAGTTCTTC
TRBJ2-1	TRBV6-5	NA	TRBD1	CASSYLYRGNEQFF	TGTGCCAGCAGTTACCTCTACAGGGGAAATGAGCAGTTCTTC
TRBJ1-1	TRBV5-6	NA	NA	CASSLLGGQAFF	TGTGCCAGCAGCTTACTCGGAGGGCAGGCTTTCTTT
TRBJ2-7	TRBV7-2	NA	TRBD2	CASSLIAGNSYEQYF	TGTGCCAGCAGCTTAATAGCGGGGAACTCCTACGAGCAGTACTTC
TRBJ2-2	TRBV9	NA	NA	CASSVSGELFF	TGTGCCAGCAGCGTCTCCGGGGAGCTGTTTTTT
TRBJ2-3	TRBV18	NA	TRBD1	CASSRGQGASDTQYF	TGTGCCAGCTCTCGAGGACAGGGGGCGTCAGATACGCAGTATTTT
TRBJ2-3	TRBV9	NA	TRBD2	CASSDSSGETTQYF	TGTGCCAGCAGCGATTCCAGCGGGGAGACCACGCAGTATTTT
TRBJ1-6	TRBV2	NA	NA	CASSERQIHNSPLHF	TGTGCCAGCAGCGAAAGACAGATACATAATTCACCCCTCCACTTT